A selection of T cell receptor beta chains follows, all from one sample in a study of cytomegalovirus exposure and HLA in healthy donors. Some clones are missing from TCRdb's copy, which holds only in-frame ones; the method was immunoSEQ multiplex PCR. This sample's table reports about 150,000 clones. Sequenced material: PBMCs. The source is a man aged 25-45 years in good health and CMV-seronegative. CDR3s include the opening cysteine and the closing phenylalanine or tryptophan. A D gene is named only where the DNA matches it firmly.

J,V,D,CDR3,DNA
TRBJ2-5,TRBV28,TRBD2,CASKASGRALETQYF,TGTGCCAGCAAGGCTAGCGGGAGGGCCTTAGAGACCCAGTACTTC
TRBJ2-6,TRBV28,-,CASSLGTGSSGANVLTF,TGTGCCAGCAGTTTGGGGACTGGGAGCTCTGGGGCCAACGTCCTGACTTTC
TRBJ2-1,TRBV19,TRBD2,CASSHLSGVAYNEQFF,TGTGCCAGTAGTCATCTCAGCGGGGTAGCCTACAATGAGCAGTTCTTC
TRBJ1-1,TRBV5-1,-,CASSLGAGGDTEAFF,TGCGCCAGCAGCTTGGGAGCGGGCGGGGACACTGAAGCTTTCTTT
TRBJ2-1,TRBV27,TRBD2,CASSLYTSGRVWYNEQFF,TGTGCCAGCAGTTTATACACTAGCGGGAGAGTGTGGTACAATGAGCAGTTCTTC
TRBJ1-5,TRBV2,-,CASKGEGSNQPQHF,TGTGCCAGCAAGGGGGAGGGGAGCAATCAGCCCCAGCATTTT
TRBJ2-7,TRBV5-1,TRBD2,CASSLDRLAGGHEQYF,TGCGCCAGCAGCTTGGACAGACTAGCGGGAGGGCACGAGCAGTACTTC
TRBJ2-7,TRBV27,-,CASSFSALNYEQYF,TGTGCCAGCAGTTTTTCCGCGCTGAACTACGAGCAGTACTTC
TRBJ1-4,TRBV7-8,TRBD1,CASSRTGGEKLFF,TGTGCCAGCAGCCGGACAGGTGGAGAAAAACTGTTTTTT
TRBJ2-1,TRBV30,TRBD2,CAWTATSGRYNEQFF,TGTGCCTGGACCGCGACTAGCGGGAGGTACAATGAGCAGTTCTTC
TRBJ1-2,TRBV5-1,-,CASSSDWSYTF,TGCGCCAGCAGCTCCGACTGGTCCTACACCTTC
TRBJ1-4,TRBV5-1,TRBD1,CASSPGQLTTNEKLFF,TGCGCCAGCAGCCCGGGACAGCTCACAACTAATGAAAAACTGTTTTTT
TRBJ1-2,TRBV29-1,-,CSVGGKNYGYTF,TGCAGCGTGGGGGGGAAAAACTATGGCTACACCTTC
TRBJ2-1,TRBV9,TRBD2,CASSRPSGSSYNEQFF,TGTGCCAGCAGCAGGCCTAGCGGAAGCTCCTACAATGAGCAGTTCTTC
TRBJ1-2,TRBV10-3,-,CAISGSTDGGKIGYGYTF,TGTGCCATCAGTGGGAGCACAGACGGGGGGAAGATTGGCTATGGCTACACCTTC
TRBJ1-5,TRBV19,-,CASTYGVGDNQPQHF,TGTGCCAGTACCTATGGGGTAGGGGACAATCAGCCCCAGCATTTT
TRBJ1-1,TRBV5-5,-,CASSSRLGTEAFF,TGTGCCAGCAGCTCTCGACTGGGCACTGAAGCTTTCTTT
TRBJ2-1,TRBV28,-,CASSLTGSSYNEQFF,TGTGCCAGCAGTTTAACGGGAAGCTCCTACAATGAGCAGTTCTTC
TRBJ2-7,TRBV11-2,-,CASSEGEGSDEQYF,TGTGCCAGTTCGGAGGGGGAGGGCTCTGACGAGCAGTACTTC
TRBJ1-4,TRBV6-5,-,CASSETLKLFF,TGTGCCAGCAGTGAAACTCTGAAACTGTTTTTT
TRBJ1-1,TRBV19,TRBD1,CASSMLGWGQGIEAFF,TGTGCCAGTAGTATGTTGGGATGGGGACAGGGGATCGAAGCTTTCTTT
TRBJ2-7,TRBV5-4,-,CASSRPQGGNYDEQYF,TGTGCCAGCAGCCGCCCCCAAGGGGGAAATTACGACGAGCAGTACTTC
TRBJ1-2,TRBV18,TRBD1,CASSPTGEANYGYTF,TGTGCCAGCTCACCTACAGGGGAGGCTAACTATGGCTACACCTTC
TRBJ2-3,TRBV10-3,TRBD2,CAISTSPSGFSDTQYF,TGTGCCATCAGTACCTCGCCTAGCGGGTTTTCAGATACGCAGTATTTT
TRBJ2-1,TRBV7-9,TRBD2,CASSLVPSGRNEQFF,TGTGCCAGCAGCTTAGTCCCTAGCGGGAGAAATGAGCAGTTCTTC
TRBJ1-1,TRBV5-4,-,CASSFIPEQLNTEAFF,TGTGCCAGCAGCTTTATCCCAGAACAGTTGAACACTGAAGCTTTCTTT
TRBJ2-5,TRBV18,TRBD1,CASSRDRGFGETQYF,TGTGCCAGCTCTAGGGACAGGGGATTTGGCGAGACCCAGTACTTC
TRBJ2-7,TRBV9,-,CASSVSGFHEQYF,TGTGCCAGCAGCGTTTCAGGGTTCCACGAGCAGTACTTC
TRBJ2-2,TRBV29-1,TRBD1,CSVVGQGLTGELFF,TGCAGCGTGGTGGGACAGGGCCTCACCGGGGAGCTGTTTTTT
TRBJ2-7,TRBV5-1,TRBD1,CASRAGQGNEQYF,TGCGCCAGCAGGGCGGGACAGGGCAACGAGCAGTACTTC
TRBJ2-7,TRBV5-1,TRBD1,CASSRFGTGLHEQYF,TGCGCCAGCAGCCGATTTGGGACAGGGTTACACGAGCAGTACTTC
TRBJ2-1,TRBV6-6,TRBD2,CASSHRLAGGYNEQFF,TGTGCCAGCAGTCACCGACTAGCGGGAGGGTACAATGAGCAGTTCTTC
TRBJ1-5,TRBV19,-,CASSTPPDRENQPQHF,TGTGCCAGTAGTACGCCCCCGGACAGAGAGAATCAGCCCCAGCATTTT
TRBJ2-7,TRBV11-3,-,CASSHPQSAYEQYF,TGTGCCAGCAGCCATCCACAGTCCGCCTACGAGCAGTACTTC
TRBJ2-2,TRBV9,-,CASSVVNRVGTGELFF,TGTGCCAGCAGCGTAGTAAACAGGGTAGGCACCGGGGAGCTGTTTTTT
TRBJ1-3,TRBV5-4,-,CASSSREKSGNTIYF,TGTGCCAGCAGTAGTCGGGAGAAGTCTGGAAACACCATATATTTT
TRBJ2-5,TRBV2,TRBD2,CASIGGSGKQETQYF,TGTGCCAGCATTGGGGGTAGCGGGAAACAAGAGACCCAGTACTTC
TRBJ2-7,TRBV9,-,CASSPGWAYEQYF,TGTGCCAGCAGCCCTGGTTGGGCATACGAGCAGTACTTC
TRBJ2-3,TRBV11-3,TRBD2,CASSLVGGRESSAQYF,TGTGCCAGCAGCTTAGTCGGCGGGAGGGAGAGTTCGGCGCAGTATTTT
TRBJ2-7,TRBV30,-,CAWSRPPERLEQYF,TGTGCCTGGAGTCGCCCTCCGGAGCGTCTTGAGCAGTACTTC
TRBJ1-1,TRBV7-9,-,CASTPWGQGDTEAFF,TGTGCCAGCACGCCCTGGGGCCAAGGGGACACTGAAGCTTTCTTT
TRBJ2-7,TRBV27,-,CASSRSNSLYEQYF,TGTGCCAGCAGTAGGTCCAACAGCCTCTACGAGCAGTACTTC
TRBJ1-5,TRBV7-8,-,CASSPGVQPQHF,TGTGCCAGCAGCCCAGGGGTTCAGCCCCAGCATTTT
TRBJ1-4,TRBV23-1,-,CASSPRVGEKLFF,TGCGCCAGCAGTCCGAGGGTGGGAGAAAAACTGTTTTTT
TRBJ1-1,TRBV7-9,-,CASSPQGTMNTEAFF,TGTGCCAGCAGCCCGCAGGGAACTATGAACACTGAAGCTTTCTTT
TRBJ2-3,TRBV11-2,TRBD2,CASSLVVSGRAGTDTQYF,TGTGCCAGCAGCTTAGTGGTGAGCGGGAGGGCGGGCACAGATACGCAGTATTTT
TRBJ2-2,TRBV7-9,-,CASRGRNTGELFF,TGTGCCAGCAGAGGGAGGAACACCGGGGAGCTGTTTTTT
TRBJ1-1,TRBV2,-,CASKSGGASTEAFF,TGTGCCAGCAAGTCTGGGGGCGCCAGCACTGAAGCTTTCTTT
TRBJ2-7,TRBV11-3,TRBD2,CASRPFRTSGNEQYF,TGTGCCAGCAGGCCTTTCCGGACTAGCGGAAACGAGCAGTACTTC